This T cell receptor (beta chain) originates from a study of beta chain features in type 1 diabetes. The CDR3 contains 15 residues. V dropped 4 bases and J dropped 6; count of bases not matched to a gene: 8. Germline V gives CDR1 SEHNR, CDR2 FQNEAQ (reference sequence). Isolated RNA was reverse transcribed in full, so expressed TCRB transcripts were sequenced. Profiled with immunoSEQ multiplex PCR; TCRdb holds only in-frame clones, not every one. This table has approximately 300,000 clones, about 10% appearing once. The V and J genes are TRBV7-9 and TRBJ2-7; 11 positions agree with TRBD2. Sequenced sample: naive CD4+ T cells from blood. The TCR was taken from a woman in her twenties or thirties in good health. The CDR3 reads CASSYLAGGEGEQYF. The DNA of the CDR3 is TGTGCCAGCAGCTACCTAGCGGGAGGTGAAGGCGAGCAGTACTTC.